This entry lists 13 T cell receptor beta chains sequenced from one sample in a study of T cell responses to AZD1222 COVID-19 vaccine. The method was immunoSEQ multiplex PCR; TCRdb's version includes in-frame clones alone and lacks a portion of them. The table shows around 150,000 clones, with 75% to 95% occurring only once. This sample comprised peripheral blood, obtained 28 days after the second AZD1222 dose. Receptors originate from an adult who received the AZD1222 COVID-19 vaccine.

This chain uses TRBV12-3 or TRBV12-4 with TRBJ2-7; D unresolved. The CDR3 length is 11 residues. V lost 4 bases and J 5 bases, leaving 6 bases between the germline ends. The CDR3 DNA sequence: TGTGCCAGCAGTTCACTCAACGAGCAGTACTTC. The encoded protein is CASSSLNEQYF.

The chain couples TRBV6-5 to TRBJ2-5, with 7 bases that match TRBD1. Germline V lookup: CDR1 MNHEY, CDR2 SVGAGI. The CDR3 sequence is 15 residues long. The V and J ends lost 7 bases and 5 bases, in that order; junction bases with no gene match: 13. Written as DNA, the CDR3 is TGTGCCAGCATGACGTCCGGGACAGTAGGCGAGACCCAGTACTTC. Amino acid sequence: CASMTSGTVGETQYF.

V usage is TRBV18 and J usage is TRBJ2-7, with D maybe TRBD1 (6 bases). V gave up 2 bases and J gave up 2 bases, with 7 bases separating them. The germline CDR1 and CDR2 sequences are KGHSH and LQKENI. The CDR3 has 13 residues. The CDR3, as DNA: TGTGCCAGCTCACCAGACAGGACCTACGAGCAGTACTTC. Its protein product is CASSPDRTYEQYF.

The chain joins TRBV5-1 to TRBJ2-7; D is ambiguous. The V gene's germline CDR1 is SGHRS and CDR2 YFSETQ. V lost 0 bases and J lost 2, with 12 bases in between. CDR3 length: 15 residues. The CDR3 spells CASSLELRLPYEQYF. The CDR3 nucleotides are TGCGCCAGCAGCTTGGAACTGCGATTGCCCTACGAGCAGTACTTC.

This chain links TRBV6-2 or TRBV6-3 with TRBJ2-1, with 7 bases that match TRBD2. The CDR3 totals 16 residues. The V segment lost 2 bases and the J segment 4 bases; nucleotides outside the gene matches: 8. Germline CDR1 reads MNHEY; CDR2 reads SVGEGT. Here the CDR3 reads CASSYKRGEYYNEQFF. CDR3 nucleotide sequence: TGTGCCAGCAGTTACAAGCGGGGAGAATATTACAATGAGCAGTTCTTC.

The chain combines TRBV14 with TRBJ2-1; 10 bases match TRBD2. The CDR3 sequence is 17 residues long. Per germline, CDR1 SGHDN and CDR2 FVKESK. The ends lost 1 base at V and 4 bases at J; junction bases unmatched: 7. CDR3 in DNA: TGTGCCAGCAGCCAAGGTTTAGGACTAGCGGTATACAATGAGCAGTTCTTC. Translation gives CASSQGLGLAVYNEQFF.

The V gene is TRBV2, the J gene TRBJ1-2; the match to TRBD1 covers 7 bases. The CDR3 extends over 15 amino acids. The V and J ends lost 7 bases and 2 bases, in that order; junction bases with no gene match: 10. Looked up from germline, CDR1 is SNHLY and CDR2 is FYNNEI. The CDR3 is CASTFRTGQNYGYTF. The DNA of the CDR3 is TGTGCCAGCACCTTCAGGACGGGACAGAACTATGGCTACACCTTC.

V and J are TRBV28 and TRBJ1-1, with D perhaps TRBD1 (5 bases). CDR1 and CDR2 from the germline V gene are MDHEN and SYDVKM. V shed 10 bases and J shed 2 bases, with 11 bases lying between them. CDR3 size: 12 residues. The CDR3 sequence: CATFGANTEAFF. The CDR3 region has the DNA TGTGCCACCTTTGGGGCCAACACTGAAGCTTTCTTT.

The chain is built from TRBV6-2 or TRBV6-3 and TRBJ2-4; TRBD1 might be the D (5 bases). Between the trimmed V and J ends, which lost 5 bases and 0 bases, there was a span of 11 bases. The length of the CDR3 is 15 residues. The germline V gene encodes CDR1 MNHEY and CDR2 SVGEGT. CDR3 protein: CASSLTGIAKNIQYF. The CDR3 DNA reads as TGTGCCAGCAGTCTCACAGGCATAGCCAAAAACATTCAGTACTTC.

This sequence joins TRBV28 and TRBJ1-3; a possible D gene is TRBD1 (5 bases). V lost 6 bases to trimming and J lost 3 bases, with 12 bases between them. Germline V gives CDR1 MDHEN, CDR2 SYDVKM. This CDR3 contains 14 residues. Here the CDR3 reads CASSSTEFGNTIYF. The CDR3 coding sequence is TGTGCCAGCAGCTCGACAGAATTTGGAAACACCATATATTTT.

The CDR3 region is CASSLVPRSFETQYF. CDR3 DNA sequence: TGTGCCAGCAGCTTAGTCCCCCGATCCTTTGAGACCCAGTACTTC. The J gene is TRBJ2-5, the V gene TRBV7-2; no definite D call. Germline values: CDR1 SGHTA, CDR2 FQGNSA. The CDR3 is 15 residues long. V dropped 1 base and J dropped 5 bases, with 14 bases sitting between them.

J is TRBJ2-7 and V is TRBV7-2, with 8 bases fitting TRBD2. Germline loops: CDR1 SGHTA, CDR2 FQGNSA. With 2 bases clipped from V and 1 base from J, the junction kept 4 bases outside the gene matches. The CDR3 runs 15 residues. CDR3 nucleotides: TGTGCCAGCAGCTTATACACTAGCGGTTCCTACGAGCAGTACTTC. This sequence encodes CASSLYTSGSYEQYF.

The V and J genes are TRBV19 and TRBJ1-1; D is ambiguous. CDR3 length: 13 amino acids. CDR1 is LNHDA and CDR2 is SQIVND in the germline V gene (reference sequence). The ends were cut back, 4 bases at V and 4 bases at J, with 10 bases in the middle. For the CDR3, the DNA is TGTGCCAGTAGTAACGGGTGGGGCACTGAAGCTTTCTTT. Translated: CASSNGWGTEAFF.